This TCR beta chain was sequenced for a study of early T cells in non-severe SARS-CoV-2 infection. At the level of the study: Chains were unpaired, as sequencing was done on bulk RNA from unsorted whole blood. The study's findings and limits: There was a bias toward anti-spike CD8 responses in VDJdb matching, which missed private and CD4 specificities.

Individual cDNA molecules received unique molecular identifiers. MiXCR, applied by TCRdb to the 5' RACE reads, yields one record per CDR3 protein. In the table there are 28,000 or so distinct CDR3 sequences, 3% to 4% of which are singletons. This clonotype was seen many times. Its antigen is unknown. CDR1 is ENHRY, CDR2 SYGVKD, per germline. Trimming pared 7 bases from V and 0 bases from J, leaving 9 bases between. This CDR3 has 13 amino acids. The source is an adult who was a healthcare worker with PCR-confirmed SARS-CoV-2 infection or an uninfected control (not recorded which). Sequencing was performed on whole blood. The chain combines TRBV10-3 with TRBJ1-2, with D uncertain. The CDR3 sequence: CAINRQTNYGYTF. The CDR3, as DNA: TGTGCCATCAATAGACAAACTAACTATGGCTACACCTTC.